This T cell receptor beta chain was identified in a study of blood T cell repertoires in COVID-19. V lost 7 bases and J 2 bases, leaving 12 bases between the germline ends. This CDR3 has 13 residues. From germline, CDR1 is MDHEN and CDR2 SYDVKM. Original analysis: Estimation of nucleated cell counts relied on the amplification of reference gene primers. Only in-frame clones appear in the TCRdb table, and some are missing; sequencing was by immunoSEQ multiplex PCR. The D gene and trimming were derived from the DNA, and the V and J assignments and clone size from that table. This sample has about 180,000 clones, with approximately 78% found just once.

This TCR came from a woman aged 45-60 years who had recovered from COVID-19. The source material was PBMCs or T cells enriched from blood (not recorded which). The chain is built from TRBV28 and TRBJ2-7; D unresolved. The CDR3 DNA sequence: TGTGCCAGCACGAGGCTTTTTCCCTACGAGCAGTACTTC. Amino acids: CASTRLFPYEQYF.